The clone carrying this TCR beta chain was detected many times. As yet, its antigen is unknown. The data originate from a study of T cells after posttransplantation cyclophosphamide. Cyclophosphamide on days +3 and +4 followed busulfan-fludarabine conditioning and a marrow graft. Only in-frame clones appear in the TCRdb table, and some are missing; sequencing was by immunoSEQ multiplex PCR. The profile covers around 7,400 clones, none occurring a single time. Study results and caveats: Blood and skin or GI T cell repertoires showed limited TRB overlap.

Germline V gene sequence: CDR1 MDHEN, CDR2 SYDVKM. The CDR3 loop spans 14 amino acids. Deletions cut 2 bases from V and 5 bases from J, with 10 bases between. The sample here was PBMCs, taken after allogeneic stem cell transplant with posttransplant cyclophosphamide. The receptor was isolated from a male patient aged 45 to 59 who received an allogeneic stem cell transplant from an unrelated donor, was CMV-positive, and had acute GVHD only. Some T cells may arise from the graft donor. The chain links TRBV28 to TRBJ1-5; D uncertain. CDR3 nucleotide sequence: TGTGCCAGCAGTTTAGGCCCGACTGATCAGCCCCAGCATTTT. It codes for CASSLGPTDQPQHF.